Here is one TCR beta chain with its context. Its cognate antigen is unknown. The approximately 120-subject validation cohort, separate from the roughly 700-subject first cohort, included the donors. Trimming cost V 4 bases and J 4 bases, with 10 bases left between them. The CDR3 contains 13 residues. Germline assignment: CDR1 MNHEY and CDR2 SVGAGI. The sample belongs to a study of cytomegalovirus exposure and HLA in healthy donors. On the study more broadly: The same platform used for the 666 first-cohort repertoires was also used for the 100 to 150 validation repertoires, as a later analysis reported.

Only in-frame clones appear in the TCRdb table, and some are missing; sequencing was by immunoSEQ multiplex PCR. In the table there are some 210,000 clones, over 75% of which are singletons. General study points: In vitro data verified a few CMV-associated chains as specific for CMV antigens. The study put some 150 TCR beta chains on its list as cytomegalovirus-associated.

Sequencing was done on a sample of PBMCs. The receptor comes from a woman between 18 and 29 years old in good health and CMV-seropositive. The chain recombines TRBV6-5 with TRBJ1-1; D remains ambiguous. The CDR3 sequence: CASSSDRVTEAFF. In DNA form, the CDR3 reads TGTGCCAGCAGTTCAGACCGGGTCACTGAAGCTTTCTTT.